Here is one T cell receptor beta chain with its context. What it recognizes is unknown. This entry belongs to a study of shared clonotypes between healthy human individuals. Broader study findings: A handful of donors held about 5% of naive CD4 clonotypes in common.

Positive CCR7 selection of CD45RO-negative cells yielded the naive CD8 cells, and terminally differentiated effector memory CD45RA+ cells were excluded. Germline-derived CDR1 and CDR2 are SGHRS and YFSETQ. V was shortened by 4 bases and J by 0 bases, with 20 bases between the two germline ends. The CDR3 totals 17 residues. TCRdb's copy holds only in-frame clones and misses some; the assay was immunoSEQ multiplex PCR. The profile covers roughly 2 million clones, with 85% to 95% appearing a single time and roughly 1% taken by the ten largest. The origin of this receptor is a man between 18 and 35 years old in good health. Sequencing input: naive CD8+ T cells sorted from blood. This chain links TRBV5-1 with TRBJ2-7; unclear D gene. This chain's CDR3 is CASSLNFLTISSYEQYF. For the CDR3, the DNA is TGCGCCAGCAGCCTAAACTTCCTGACAATCAGCTCCTACGAGCAGTACTTC.